The 6 T cell receptor beta chains given below trace back to one sample, sequenced in a study of T cells expressing NK-cell markers. Reprocessing the 5' RACE reads, TCRdb reports a single entry for every CDR3 protein and omits DNA. The sample totals about 260,000 distinct CDR3 sequences. Sequencing was carried out using blood T cells: a sorted CD56 or NKG2C T cell subset, CD4+ or CD8+ T cells, or bulk PBMC T cells (not recorded which). Receptors originate from a woman aged 18-70 years in good health.

The chain has TRBV6-1 and TRBJ2-7; with no DNA, the TCRdb D assignment of TRBD2 cannot be verified. The CDR3 is made up of 15 amino acids. The V gene's germline CDR1 is MNHNS and CDR2 SASEGT. The CDR3 loop reads CASSESGTPSYEQYF.

The chain couples TRBV5-6 to TRBJ1-1; TCRdb lists TRBD1, though no DNA is available to test this call. CDR1 is SGHDT, CDR2 YYEEEE, per germline. This CDR3 is 12 amino acids long. The CDR3 reads CASSWEGRKAFF.

The chain couples TRBV20-1 to TRBJ1-1. The CDR3 is made up of 13 amino acids. The germline V gene has CDR1 DFQATT and CDR2 SNEGSKA (reference sequence). The CDR3 loop reads CSARDHMNTEAFF.

The chain is built from TRBV6-2 or TRBV6-3 and TRBJ2-2; the D call of TRBD1 rests on TCRdb alone, since no DNA is present to check it. CDR1 MNHEY and CDR2 SVGEGT come from the germline V gene. CDR3 length: 15 amino acids. The CDR3 protein is CASSYSTGSTGELFF.

This chain joins TRBV30 and TRBJ2-1; without DNA, the TCRdb call of TRBD2 cannot be checked. From germline, CDR1 is GTSNPN and CDR2 SVGIG (reference sequence). This CDR3 has 16 amino acids. The CDR3 spells CAWSKSGRASYNEQFF.

The chain combines TRBV7-6 with TRBJ2-7; no DNA is available, so the TRBD2 call from TCRdb remains unchecked. Germline values: CDR1 SGHVS, CDR2 FNYEAQ. The CDR3 contains 15 residues. The CDR3 spells CASSLVSEHTYEQYF. Combining the CDR3 with reference TRBV7-6 and TRBJ2-7 gives the whole variable domain GAGVSQSPRYKVTKRGQDVALRCDPISGHVSLYWYRQALGQGPEFLTYFNYEAQQDKSGLPNDRFSAERPEGSISTLTIQRTEQRDSAMYRCASSLVSEHTYEQYFGPGTRLTVT.